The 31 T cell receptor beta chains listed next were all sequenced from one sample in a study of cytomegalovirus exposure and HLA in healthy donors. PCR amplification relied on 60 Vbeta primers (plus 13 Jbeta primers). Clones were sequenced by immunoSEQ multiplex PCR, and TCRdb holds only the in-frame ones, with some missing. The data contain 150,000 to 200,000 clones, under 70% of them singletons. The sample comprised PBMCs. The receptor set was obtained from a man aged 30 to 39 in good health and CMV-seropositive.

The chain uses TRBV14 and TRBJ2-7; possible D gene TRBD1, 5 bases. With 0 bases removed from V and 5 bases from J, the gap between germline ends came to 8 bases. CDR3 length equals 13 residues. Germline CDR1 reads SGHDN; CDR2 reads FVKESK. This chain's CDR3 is CASSQDLGDEQYF. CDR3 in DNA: TGTGCCAGCAGCCAAGACTTAGGGGACGAGCAGTACTTC.

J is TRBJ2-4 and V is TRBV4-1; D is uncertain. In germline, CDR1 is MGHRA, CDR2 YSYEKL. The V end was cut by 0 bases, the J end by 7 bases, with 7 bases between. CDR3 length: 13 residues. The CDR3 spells CASSQDRENIQYF. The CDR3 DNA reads TGCGCCAGCAGCCAAGATAGAGAGAACATTCAGTACTTC.

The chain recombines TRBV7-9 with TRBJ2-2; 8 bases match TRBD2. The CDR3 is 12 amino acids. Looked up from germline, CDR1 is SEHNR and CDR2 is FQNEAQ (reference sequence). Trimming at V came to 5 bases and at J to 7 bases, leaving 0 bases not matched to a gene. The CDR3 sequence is CASSREGGELFF. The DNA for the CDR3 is TGTGCCAGCAGCCGGGAGGGCGGGGAGCTGTTTTTT. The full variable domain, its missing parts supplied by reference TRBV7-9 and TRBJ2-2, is DTGVSQNPRHKITKRGQNVTFRCDPISEHNRLYWYRQTLGQGPEFLTYFQNEAQLEKSRLLSDRFSAERPKGSFSTLEIQRTEQGDSAMYLCASSREGGELFFGEGSRLTVL.

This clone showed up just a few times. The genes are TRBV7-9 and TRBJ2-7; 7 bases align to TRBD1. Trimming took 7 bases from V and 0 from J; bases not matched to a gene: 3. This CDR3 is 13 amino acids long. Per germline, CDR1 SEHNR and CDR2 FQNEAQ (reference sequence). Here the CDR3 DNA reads TGTGCCAGCAAGAGGACAGGCTCCTACGAGCAGTACTTC. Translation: CASKRTGSYEQYF.

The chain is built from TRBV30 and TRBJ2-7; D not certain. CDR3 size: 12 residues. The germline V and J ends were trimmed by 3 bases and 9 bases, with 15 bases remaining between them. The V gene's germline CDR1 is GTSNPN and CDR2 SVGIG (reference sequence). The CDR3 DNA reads TGTGCCTGGAGCGATTTCAGGCTGGGGCAGTACTTC. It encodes CAWSDFRLGQYF.

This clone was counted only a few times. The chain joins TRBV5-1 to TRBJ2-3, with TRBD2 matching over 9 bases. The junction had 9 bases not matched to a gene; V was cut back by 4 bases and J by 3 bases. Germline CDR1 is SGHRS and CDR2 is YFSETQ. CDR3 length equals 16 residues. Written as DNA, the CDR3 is TGCGCCAGCAGCGCCATAGCGGGAGTTACGACAGATACGCAGTATTTT. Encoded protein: CASSAIAGVTTDTQYF. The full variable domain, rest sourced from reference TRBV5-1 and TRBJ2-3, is KAGVTQTPRYLIKTRGQQVTLSCSPISGHRSVSWYQQTPGQGLQFLFEYFSETQRNKGNFPGRFSGRQFSNSRSEMNVSTLELGDSALYLCASSAIAGVTTDTQYFGPGTRLTVL.

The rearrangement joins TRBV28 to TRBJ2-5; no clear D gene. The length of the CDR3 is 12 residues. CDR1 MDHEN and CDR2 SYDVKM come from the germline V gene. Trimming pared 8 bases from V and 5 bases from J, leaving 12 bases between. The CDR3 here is CASRNVRETQYF. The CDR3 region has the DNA TGTGCCAGCCGTAACGTACGGGAGACCCAGTACTTC.

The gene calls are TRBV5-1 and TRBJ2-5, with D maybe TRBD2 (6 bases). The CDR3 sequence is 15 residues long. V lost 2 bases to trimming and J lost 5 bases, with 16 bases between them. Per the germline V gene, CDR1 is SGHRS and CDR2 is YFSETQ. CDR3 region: CASSFGGTRGETQYF. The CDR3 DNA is TGCGCCAGCAGCTTCGGCGGGACGCGAGGGGAGACCCAGTACTTC.

The CDR3 here is CATKVAGLTDTQYF. The DNA of the CDR3 is TGTGCCACTAAGGTAGCGGGTCTAACAGATACGCAGTATTTT. V gene TRBV19 combines with J gene TRBJ2-3; 7 nucleotides match TRBD2. In germline, CDR1 is LNHDA, CDR2 SQIVND (reference sequence). This CDR3 contains 14 residues. Trimming took 10 bases from V and 3 from J; bases not matched to a gene: 10.

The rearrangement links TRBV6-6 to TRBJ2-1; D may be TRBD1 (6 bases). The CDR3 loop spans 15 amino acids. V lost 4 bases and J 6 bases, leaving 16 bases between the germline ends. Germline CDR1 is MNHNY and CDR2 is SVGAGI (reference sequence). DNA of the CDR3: TGTGCCAGCAGTTCAAGACAGGTTGAGGCCAATGAGCAGTTCTTC. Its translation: CASSSRQVEANEQFF.

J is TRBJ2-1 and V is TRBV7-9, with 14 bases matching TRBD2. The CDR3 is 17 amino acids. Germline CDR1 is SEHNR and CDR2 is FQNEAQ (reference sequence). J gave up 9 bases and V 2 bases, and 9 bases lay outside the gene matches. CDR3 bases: TGTGCCAGCAGCTTATATTCCGGGACTAGCGGGAGTGTTGAGCAGTTCTTC. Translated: CASSLYSGTSGSVEQFF.

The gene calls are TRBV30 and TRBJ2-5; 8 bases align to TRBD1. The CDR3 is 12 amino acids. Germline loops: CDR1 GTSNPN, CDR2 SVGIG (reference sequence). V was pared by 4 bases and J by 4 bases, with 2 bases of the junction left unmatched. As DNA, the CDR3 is TGTGCCTGGACAGGGGGCTCAGAGACCCAGTACTTC. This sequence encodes CAWTGGSETQYF.

Written as DNA, the CDR3 is TGTGCCAGCTCACCCCTTCCGCGGACTAGCTCCTACGAGCAGTACTTC. Its translation: CASSPLPRTSSYEQYF. The V call is TRBV18, the J call TRBJ2-7; 7 positions match TRBD2. Germline CDR1 is KGHSH and CDR2 is LQKENI. Germline trimming cut 3 bases from V and 0 bases from J; bases unmatched to any gene: 8. The CDR3 loop spans 16 amino acids.

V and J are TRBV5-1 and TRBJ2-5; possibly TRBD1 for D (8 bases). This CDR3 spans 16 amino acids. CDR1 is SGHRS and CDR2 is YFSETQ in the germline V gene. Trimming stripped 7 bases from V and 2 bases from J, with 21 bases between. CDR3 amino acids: CASARDHRGGQETQYF. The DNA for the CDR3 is TGCGCCAGCGCGAGAGACCACAGGGGGGGACAAGAGACCCAGTACTTC.

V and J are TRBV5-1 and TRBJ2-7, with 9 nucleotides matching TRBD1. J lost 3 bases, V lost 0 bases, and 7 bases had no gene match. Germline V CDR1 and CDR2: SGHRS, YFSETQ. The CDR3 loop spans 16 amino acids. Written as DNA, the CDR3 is TGCGCCAGCAGCTTGGATCCGCAGGACAGGGGCTACGAGCAGTACTTC. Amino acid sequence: CASSLDPQDRGYEQYF.

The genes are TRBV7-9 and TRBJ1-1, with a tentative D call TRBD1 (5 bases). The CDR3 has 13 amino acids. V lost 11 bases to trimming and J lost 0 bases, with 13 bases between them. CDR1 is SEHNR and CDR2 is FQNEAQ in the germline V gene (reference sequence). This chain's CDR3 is CALSRAMNTEAFF. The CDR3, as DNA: TGTGCCCTCAGCAGGGCCATGAACACTGAAGCTTTCTTT.

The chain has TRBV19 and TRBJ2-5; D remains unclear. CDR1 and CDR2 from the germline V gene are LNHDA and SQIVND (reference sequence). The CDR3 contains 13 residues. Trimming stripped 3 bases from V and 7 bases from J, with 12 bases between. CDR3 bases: TGTGCCAGTAGTATCGTGGGCCTTGGGACCCAGTACTTC. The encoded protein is CASSIVGLGTQYF.

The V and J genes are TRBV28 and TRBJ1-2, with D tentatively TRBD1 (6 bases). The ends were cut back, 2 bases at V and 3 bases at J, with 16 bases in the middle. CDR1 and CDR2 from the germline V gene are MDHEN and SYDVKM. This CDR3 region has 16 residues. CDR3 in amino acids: CASSLRGWTADYGYTF. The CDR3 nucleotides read TGTGCCAGCAGTTTACGGGGATGGACAGCGGACTATGGCTACACCTTC.

The CDR3 DNA sequence: TGTGCCAGCAGTTTGGACAGGGGGCGAGGGGAAAAACTGTTTTTT. Translating it yields CASSLDRGRGEKLFF. The rearrangement links TRBV27 to TRBJ1-4; 11 bases are shared with TRBD1. V lost 3 bases and J lost 8; bases outside the gene matches: 5. Germline V gene lookup returns CDR1 MNHEY and CDR2 SMNVEV (reference sequence). This CDR3 has 15 amino acids.

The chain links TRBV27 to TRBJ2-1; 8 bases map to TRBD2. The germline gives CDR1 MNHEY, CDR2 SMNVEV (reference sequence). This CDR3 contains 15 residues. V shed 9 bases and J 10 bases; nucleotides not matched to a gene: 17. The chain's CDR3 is CASKTGTRGEEEQFF. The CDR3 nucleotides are TGTGCCAGTAAGACCGGGACTAGGGGGGAAGAAGAGCAGTTCTTC.

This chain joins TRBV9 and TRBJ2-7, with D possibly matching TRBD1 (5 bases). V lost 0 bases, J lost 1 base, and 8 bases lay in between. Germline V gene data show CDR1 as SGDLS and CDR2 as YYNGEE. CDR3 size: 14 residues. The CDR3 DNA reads TGTGCCAGCAGCGTAGAGGGGCTTTCCTACGAGCAGTACTTC. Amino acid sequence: CASSVEGLSYEQYF.

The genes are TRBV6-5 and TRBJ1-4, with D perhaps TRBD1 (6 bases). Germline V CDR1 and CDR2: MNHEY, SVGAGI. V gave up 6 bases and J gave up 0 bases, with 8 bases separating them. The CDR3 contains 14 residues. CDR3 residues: CASSHRATNEKLFF. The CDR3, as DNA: TGTGCCAGCAGCCACAGGGCAACTAATGAAAAACTGTTTTTT.

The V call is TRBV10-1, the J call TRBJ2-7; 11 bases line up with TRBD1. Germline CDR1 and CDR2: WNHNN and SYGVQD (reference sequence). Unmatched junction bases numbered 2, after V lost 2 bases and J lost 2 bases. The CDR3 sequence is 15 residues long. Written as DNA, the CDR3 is TGCGCCAGCAGTGAGGGACAGGGGGCTCCCTACGAGCAGTACTTC. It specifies CASSEGQGAPYEQYF.

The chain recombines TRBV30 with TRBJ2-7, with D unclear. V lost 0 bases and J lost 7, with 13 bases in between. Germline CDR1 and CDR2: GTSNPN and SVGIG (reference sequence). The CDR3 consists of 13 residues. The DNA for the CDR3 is TGTGCCTGGAGTGTACGACTTACCGGGGAGCAGTACTTC. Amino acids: CAWSVRLTGEQYF.

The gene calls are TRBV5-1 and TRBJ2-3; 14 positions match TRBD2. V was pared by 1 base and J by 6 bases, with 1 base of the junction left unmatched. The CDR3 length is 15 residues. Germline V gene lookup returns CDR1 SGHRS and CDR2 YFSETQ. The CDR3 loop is CASSLRTSGRDTQYF. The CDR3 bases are TGCGCCAGCAGCTTGAGGACTAGCGGGAGGGATACGCAGTATTTT. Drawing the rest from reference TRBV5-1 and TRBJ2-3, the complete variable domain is KAGVTQTPRYLIKTRGQQVTLSCSPISGHRSVSWYQQTPGQGLQFLFEYFSETQRNKGNFPGRFSGRQFSNSRSEMNVSTLELGDSALYLCASSLRTSGRDTQYFGPGTRLTVL.

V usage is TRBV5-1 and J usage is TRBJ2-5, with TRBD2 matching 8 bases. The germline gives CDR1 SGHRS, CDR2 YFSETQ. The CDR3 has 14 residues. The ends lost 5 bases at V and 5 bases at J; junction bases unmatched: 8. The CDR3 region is CASRSGTRVETQYF. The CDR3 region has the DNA TGCGCCAGCAGGTCCGGGACTAGGGTGGAGACCCAGTACTTC.

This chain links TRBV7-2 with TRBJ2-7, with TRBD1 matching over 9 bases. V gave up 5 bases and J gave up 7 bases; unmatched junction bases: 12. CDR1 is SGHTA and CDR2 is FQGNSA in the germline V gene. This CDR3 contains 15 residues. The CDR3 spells CASSPATGGSGEQYF. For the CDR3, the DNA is TGTGCCAGCAGCCCGGCGACAGGGGGGTCGGGAGAGCAGTACTTC. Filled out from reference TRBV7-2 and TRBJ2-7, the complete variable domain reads GAGVSQSPSNKVTEKGKDVELRCDPISGHTALYWYRQSLGQGLEFLIYFQGNSAPDKSGLPSDRFSAERTGGSVSTLTIQRTQQEDSAVYLCASSPATGGSGEQYFGPGTRLTVT.

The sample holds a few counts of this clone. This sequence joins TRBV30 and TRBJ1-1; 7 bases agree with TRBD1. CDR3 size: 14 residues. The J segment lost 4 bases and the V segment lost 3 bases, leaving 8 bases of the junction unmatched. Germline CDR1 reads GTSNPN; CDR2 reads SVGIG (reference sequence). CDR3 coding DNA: TGTGCCTGGAGCACAACAGGGGATGTCACTGAAGCTTTCTTT. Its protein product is CAWSTTGDVTEAFF.

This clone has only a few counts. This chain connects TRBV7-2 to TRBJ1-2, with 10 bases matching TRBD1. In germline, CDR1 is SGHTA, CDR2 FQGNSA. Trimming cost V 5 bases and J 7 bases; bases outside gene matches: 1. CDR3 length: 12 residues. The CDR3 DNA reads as TGTGCCAGCAGCCGACAGGGGGCTGGCTACACCTTC. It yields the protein CASSRQGAGYTF.

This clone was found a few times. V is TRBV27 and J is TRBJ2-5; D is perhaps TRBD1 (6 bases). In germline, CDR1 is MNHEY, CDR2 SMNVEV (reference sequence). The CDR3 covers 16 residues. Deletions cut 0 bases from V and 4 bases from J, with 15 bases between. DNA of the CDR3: TGTGCCAGCAGTTTATCGGTGGCGCAGGGGAGAGAGACCCAGTACTTC. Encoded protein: CASSLSVAQGRETQYF.

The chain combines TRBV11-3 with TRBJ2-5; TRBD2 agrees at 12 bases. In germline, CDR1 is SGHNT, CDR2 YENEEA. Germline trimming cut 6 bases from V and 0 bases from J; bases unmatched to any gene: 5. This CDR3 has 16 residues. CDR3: CASRQRTSGNQETQYF. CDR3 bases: TGTGCCAGCAGGCAACGGACTAGCGGGAACCAAGAGACCCAGTACTTC.